This TCR beta chain was sequenced for a study of CD8 T cells in Susac syndrome. The sequenced target, TCR beta, came from blood CD8+ and CD4+ T cells. Negative isolation was applied to CD8+ and CD4+ T cells, and FACS enrichment was applied to TEMRA cells. An input of about 0.5 to 1 ug of RNA was subjected to reverse transcription using random hexamers. Amplification of TCR beta CDR3 used immunoSEQ multiplex PCR across 54 Vbeta and 13 Jbeta. MiXCR, applied by TCRdb to the immunoSEQ multiplex PCR reads, yields one record per CDR3 protein. The repertoire holds about 120,000 distinct CDR3 sequences, with 85% to 95% as singletons. The sample consisted of CD8+ T cells from PBMCs. The sequence came from a human donor in good health.

The DNA for the CDR3 is TGTGCCAGCAGTTTGGATCCAGATACGCAGTATTTT. It codes for CASSLDPDTQYF. J is TRBJ2-3 and V is TRBV6-5, with D hard to call. Trimming removed 4 bases from V and 4 bases from J, with 6 bases in between. Germline V gene lookup returns CDR1 MNHEY and CDR2 SVGAGI. The CDR3 loop spans 12 amino acids.